The T cell receptor beta chain under discussion was sequenced for a study of blood T cell repertoires in COVID-19. Study details: The United States, Italy and Spain were the sources of the acute and convalescent COVID-19 samples.

Clones were read by immunoSEQ multiplex PCR, and TCRdb kept only the in-frame ones, dropping some. This table holds some 230,000 clones, roughly 85% found once. The CDR3 is 17 residues long. The germline V gene encodes CDR1 MNHEY and CDR2 SMNVEV (reference sequence). Trimming pared 2 bases from V and 4 bases from J, leaving 20 bases between. The chain uses TRBV27 and TRBJ1-2; D might be TRBD1 (5 bases). This clonotype was obtained from a man aged 50-60 years who had recovered from COVID-19. Sequences were obtained from peripheral blood. CDR3 bases: TGTGCCAGCAGTTTAAGTTCCCGTGTGGGGGGGGTCTATGGCTACACCTTC. It translates to CASSLSSRVGGVYGYTF.